Listed below are T cell receptor beta chains from one sample, sequenced in a study of shared clonotypes between healthy human individuals. Some clones are missing from TCRdb's copy, which holds only in-frame ones; the method was immunoSEQ multiplex PCR. The data hold a few million clones, with just over 90% observed a single time. The source material was naive CD8+ T cells from PBMCs. Receptors originate from a man between 18 and 29 years old in good health. Some clones in this sample may be carry-over from other donors' samples. The CDR3 runs from the conserved cysteine through the conserved F or W. D genes are given only for firm matches. Not every row has a clone size; where given, it reads once, few, many or a size class.

v_call: TRBV7-8
j_call: TRBJ2-5
clone_size: .
d_call: .
cdr3_aa: CASSLASVGLWQETQYF
cdr3_nt: TGTGCCAGCAGCTTAGCGTCGGTGGGCTTGTGGCAAGAGACCCAGTACTTC

v_call: TRBV14
j_call: TRBJ1-2
clone_size: .
d_call: .
cdr3_aa: CASSQEGMIVSHGYTF
cdr3_nt: TGTGCCAGCAGCCAAGAAGGGATGATCGTATCGCACGGCTACACCTTC

v_call: TRBV9
j_call: TRBJ2-2
clone_size: .
d_call: .
cdr3_aa: CASSETANTGELFF
cdr3_nt: TGTGCCAGCAGCGAGACAGCGAACACCGGGGAGCTGTTTTTT

v_call: TRBV19
j_call: TRBJ2-7
clone_size: .
d_call: .
cdr3_aa: CASSMREAGTYEQYF
cdr3_nt: TGTGCCAGTAGTATGAGAGAAGCGGGTACCTACGAGCAGTACTTC

v_call: TRBV5-8
j_call: TRBJ2-7
clone_size: .
d_call: TRBD2
cdr3_aa: CASSRIAGGPYEQYF
cdr3_nt: TGTGCCAGCAGCCGGATAGCGGGAGGGCCATACGAGCAGTACTTC

v_call: TRBV27
j_call: TRBJ2-1
clone_size: .
d_call: .
cdr3_aa: CASSVIAEVGVNEQFF
cdr3_nt: TGTGCCAGCAGTGTAATAGCAGAAGTGGGTGTTAATGAGCAGTTCTTC

v_call: TRBV19
j_call: TRBJ2-1
clone_size: .
d_call: .
cdr3_aa: CASDVGARGHEQFF
cdr3_nt: TGTGCCAGTGATGTAGGCGCCCGGGGGCATGAGCAGTTCTTC

v_call: TRBV10-3
j_call: TRBJ2-2
clone_size: .
d_call: TRBD2
cdr3_aa: CATTGGGVTGELFF
cdr3_nt: TGTGCCACGACGGGGGGAGGGGTCACCGGGGAGCTGTTTTTT

v_call: TRBV29-1
j_call: TRBJ2-2
clone_size: once
d_call: .
cdr3_aa: CSAPAQGPNTGELFF
cdr3_nt: TGCAGCGCGCCGGCTCAGGGGCCAAACACCGGGGAGCTGTTTTTT

v_call: TRBV6-5
j_call: TRBJ2-3
clone_size: .
d_call: .
cdr3_aa: CASSYSFLDTQYF
cdr3_nt: TGTGCCAGCAGTTACTCGTTCTTAGATACGCAGTATTTT

v_call: TRBV4-1
j_call: TRBJ2-7
clone_size: once
d_call: .
cdr3_aa: CASSPRVAATYEQYF
cdr3_nt: TGCGCCAGCAGCCCGAGGGTGGCTGCCACCTACGAGCAGTACTTC

v_call: TRBV27
j_call: TRBJ2-5
clone_size: .
d_call: TRBD1
cdr3_aa: CASSPLYRDSTQETQYF
cdr3_nt: TGTGCCAGCAGCCCTTTATACCGGGACAGCACCCAAGAGACCCAGTACTTC

v_call: TRBV27
j_call: TRBJ1-2
clone_size: once
d_call: .
cdr3_aa: CASSLFLGYGYTF
cdr3_nt: TGTGCCAGCAGTTTATTTCTCGGATATGGCTACACCTTC

v_call: TRBV6-6
j_call: TRBJ2-7
clone_size: .
d_call: TRBD1
cdr3_aa: CASSYSGQGASHEQYF
cdr3_nt: TGTGCCAGCAGTTACTCGGGACAGGGGGCTAGCCACGAGCAGTACTTC

v_call: TRBV6-1
j_call: TRBJ2-7
clone_size: .
d_call: TRBD1
cdr3_aa: CASSEDRGRTYEQYF
cdr3_nt: TGTGCCAGCAGTGAGGACAGGGGTCGGACCTACGAGCAGTACTTC

v_call: TRBV4-1
j_call: TRBJ2-7
clone_size: once
d_call: .
cdr3_aa: CASSQEGSYEQYF
cdr3_nt: TGCGCCAGCAGCCAAGAGGGTTCCTACGAGCAGTACTTC

v_call: TRBV27
j_call: TRBJ2-1
clone_size: .
d_call: TRBD2
cdr3_aa: CASSWTSGTLGEQFF
cdr3_nt: TGTGCCAGCAGTTGGACTAGCGGGACTCTTGGTGAGCAGTTCTTC

v_call: TRBV28
j_call: TRBJ2-7
clone_size: .
d_call: TRBD2
cdr3_aa: CASSYFSGSEGDEQYF
cdr3_nt: TGTGCCAGCAGTTATTTTAGCGGGAGTGAGGGGGACGAGCAGTACTTC

v_call: TRBV7-2
j_call: TRBJ1-4
clone_size: .
d_call: .
cdr3_aa: CASSLNKRGPYEKLFF
cdr3_nt: TGTGCCAGCAGCTTAAATAAAAGGGGCCCGTACGAAAAACTGTTTTTT

v_call: TRBV28
j_call: TRBJ2-7
clone_size: .
d_call: .
cdr3_aa: CASSLARSSYEQYF
cdr3_nt: TGTGCCAGCAGTTTAGCCAGGAGCTCCTACGAGCAGTACTTC

v_call: TRBV28
j_call: TRBJ2-3
clone_size: once
d_call: .
cdr3_aa: CASIWGAGFGDTQYF
cdr3_nt: TGTGCCAGCATCTGGGGTGCGGGGTTCGGAGATACGCAGTATTTT

v_call: TRBV27
j_call: TRBJ2-7
clone_size: .
d_call: TRBD1
cdr3_aa: CASSLTGVRGEQYF
cdr3_nt: TGTGCCAGCAGTCTGACAGGGGTGAGGGGCGAGCAGTACTTC

v_call: TRBV2
j_call: TRBJ1-1
clone_size: .
d_call: TRBD1
cdr3_aa: CASSWGPGQGRGDTEAFF
cdr3_nt: TGTGCCAGCAGTTGGGGCCCGGGACAGGGTCGAGGCGACACTGAAGCTTTCTTT

v_call: TRBV7-9
j_call: TRBJ2-3
clone_size: once
d_call: .
cdr3_aa: CASSPHQGVEDTQYF
cdr3_nt: TGTGCCAGCAGCCCTCATCAGGGCGTTGAGGATACGCAGTATTTT

v_call: TRBV6-1
j_call: TRBJ2-1
clone_size: .
d_call: .
cdr3_aa: CASSDLTGIVNEQFF
cdr3_nt: TGTGCCAGCAGCGACTTGACAGGTATAGTCAATGAGCAGTTCTTC

v_call: TRBV2
j_call: TRBJ1-5
clone_size: .
d_call: TRBD1
cdr3_aa: CASDRAHNQPQHF
cdr3_nt: TGTGCCAGTGACAGGGCCCACAATCAGCCCCAGCATTTT

v_call: TRBV7-9
j_call: TRBJ1-5
clone_size: .
d_call: .
cdr3_aa: CASSLAPSREPQHF
cdr3_nt: TGTGCCAGCAGTCTAGCCCCCAGCCGGGAGCCCCAGCATTTT

v_call: TRBV9
j_call: TRBJ2-7
clone_size: .
d_call: TRBD2
cdr3_aa: CASSVGTSVFYEQYF
cdr3_nt: TGTGCCAGCAGCGTTGGGACTAGTGTATTCTACGAGCAGTACTTC

v_call: TRBV18
j_call: TRBJ1-4
clone_size: .
d_call: .
cdr3_aa: CASSPAKGVEKEKLFF
cdr3_nt: TGTGCCAGCTCACCCGCAAAAGGGGTCGAGAAGGAAAAACTGTTTTTT